What follows are 25 T cell receptor beta chains derived from one specimen sequenced in a study of read filtering for tumor transcriptome and immune sequencing. From approximately 430 ng of RNA, a library with molecular barcoded alpha/delta and beta/gamma adaptors was made. TCRdb analysed the reads with MiXCR anew, one entry per CDR3 protein. In the table there are tens of thousands of distinct CDR3 sequences, 20% to 25% of which are singletons. What was sequenced was a population of CD138-negative cells sorted from bone marrow. The origin of the receptors is a donor aged 40 or older with multiple myeloma.

As to this clonotype: With a much larger clone just one base away, this may be a read error. As the CDR3 is not closed by the conserved phenylalanine or tryptophan, this likely results from a read error. The chain recombines TRBV6-5 with TRBJ1-5; 8 bases agree with TRBD1. The CDR3 is 14 amino acids. Germline V lookup: CDR1 MNHEY, CDR2 SVGAGI. Trimming cost V 5 bases and J 7 bases; bases outside gene matches: 7. CDR3 amino acids: CASSPRTGRQPQHL. The CDR3 DNA is TGTGCCAGCAGTCCGCGGACAGGGCGACAGCCCCAGCATTTG.

This clonotype was recorded at least ten times. The V call is TRBV2, the J call TRBJ2-1; weak D call: TRBD2 (5 bases). Germline assignment: CDR1 SNHLY and CDR2 FYNNEI. This CDR3 spans 13 amino acids. V was pared by 5 bases and J by 8 bases, with 13 bases between. CDR3 residues: CASSKLVIDEQFF. CDR3 sequence (DNA): TGTGCCAGCAGTAAACTAGTAATCGATGAGCAGTTCTTC.

In this sample, this clonotype turned up many times. This rearrangement joins TRBV12-3 or TRBV12-4 to TRBJ1-5; no definite D call. The CDR3 length is 14 residues. Trimming shortened V by 3 bases and J by 7 bases, and 13 bases separated the two germline ends. This CDR3 is CASSFGTNGQPQHF. The CDR3 DNA follows: TGTGCCAGCAGTTTCGGCACAAACGGACAGCCCCAGCATTTT.

V is TRBV19 and J is TRBJ1-5; 7 bases agree with TRBD1. The germline CDR1 and CDR2 sequences are LNHDA and SQIVND (reference sequence). CDR3 length: 13 amino acids. The V segment lost 10 bases and the J segment 4 bases; nucleotides outside the gene matches: 7. CDR3 sequence reads: CATNDRVNQPQHF. The CDR3 coding sequence is TGTGCCACCAACGACAGGGTAAATCAGCCCCAGCATTTT.

This chain links TRBV29-1 with TRBJ1-2; a weak D match, TRBD1 (6 bases). Per germline, CDR1 SQVTM and CDR2 ANQGSEA. Deletions cut 6 bases from V and 7 bases from J, with 15 bases between. The CDR3 totals 12 residues. The CDR3 DNA is TGCAGCGTCGCCAGGGGAGAGTCTGGCTACACCTTC. Its protein product is CSVARGESGYTF.

The sample holds many counts of this clonotype. The chain couples TRBV6-1 to TRBJ2-3; D is unresolved. The CDR3 has 14 amino acids. CDR1 and CDR2 (germline): MNHNS, SASEGT. Deletions cut 6 bases from V and 2 bases from J, with 12 bases between. DNA of the CDR3: TGTGCCAGCAGATCTCGGGTTTACACAGATACGCAGTATTTT. This translates into CASRSRVYTDTQYF.

In the case of this clonotype: A much larger clone is a single base away; this may be a read error. Lacking the conserved final phenylalanine or tryptophan, this CDR3 likely reflects a read error. The chain carries TRBV2 and TRBJ2-3; D uncertain. V was shortened by 9 bases and J by 4 bases, with 5 bases between the two germline ends. This CDR3 has 10 residues. Germline CDR1 SNHLY, CDR2 FYNNEI. The CDR3 spells CASQSDTQYL. CDR3 in DNA: TGTGCCAGTCAGTCAGATACGCAGTATTTG.

This clonotype was counted at least ten times. The chain recombines TRBV11-3 with TRBJ2-2, with D hard to call. Germline-derived CDR1 and CDR2 are SGHNT and YENEEA. This CDR3 spans 15 amino acids. Trimming removed 1 base from V and 1 base from J, with 7 bases in between. CDR3 protein: CASSLGQVNTGELFF. The DNA for the CDR3 is TGTGCCAGCAGCTTAGGGCAGGTGAACACCGGGGAGCTGTTTTTT.

Worth noting for this clonotype: This sequence may be a read error, since a much larger clone differs from it by one base. The conserved final phenylalanine or tryptophan is absent from the CDR3, which likely points to a read error. This chain joins TRBV28 and TRBJ1-1, with a weak D call TRBD1 (5 bases). Germline-derived CDR1 and CDR2 are MDHEN and SYDVKM. V lost 8 bases, J lost 0 bases, and 7 bases lay in between. This CDR3 spans 12 amino acids. The CDR3 loop reads CASWDLNTEAFL. For the CDR3, the DNA is TGTGCCAGCTGGGACCTGAACACTGAAGCTTTCCTT.

Many counts were recorded for this clonotype. The V and J genes are TRBV2 and TRBJ1-1; possible D gene TRBD1, 5 bases. Trimming left V 4 bases short and J 2 bases short, with 11 bases between. This CDR3 contains 14 residues. Germline CDR1 reads SNHLY; CDR2 reads FYNNEI. The CDR3 loop is CASSATRDNTEAFF. In nucleotides, the CDR3 is TGTGCCAGCAGTGCAACCCGGGACAACACTGAAGCTTTCTTT.

The table lists this clonotype with a few counts. The V and J genes are TRBV29-1 and TRBJ2-7, with D possibly matching TRBD1 (5 bases). Trimming removed 6 bases from V and 3 bases from J, with 12 bases in between. The CDR3 covers 12 residues. Germline V gene data show CDR1 as SQVTM and CDR2 as ANQGSEA. The CDR3, as DNA: TGCAGCGTAATACAGGTTAACTACGAGCAGTACTTC. Amino acids: CSVIQVNYEQYF.

This clonotype was observed at least ten times. The genes are TRBV27 and TRBJ2-3; D is uncertain. Germline-derived CDR1 and CDR2 are MNHEY and SMNVEV (reference sequence). Deletions cut 6 bases from V and 1 base from J, with 8 bases between. The CDR3 loop spans 13 amino acids. CDR3 amino acids: CASRPSGTDTQYF. The CDR3 DNA reads TGTGCCAGCAGACCCAGTGGCACAGATACGCAGTATTTT.

This clonotype was recorded at least ten times. The genes are TRBV28 and TRBJ2-1; D remains ambiguous. V lost 0 bases and J 9 bases, leaving 12 bases between the germline ends. Germline V lookup: CDR1 MDHEN, CDR2 SYDVKM. The CDR3 is made up of 14 amino acids. CDR3 loop: CASSLWGSAGEQFF. CDR3 nucleotides: TGTGCCAGCAGTTTATGGGGATCAGCCGGTGAGCAGTTCTTC.

In its sample, this clonotype was seen a few times. The chain carries TRBV6-1 and TRBJ1-2, with 8 bases that match TRBD1. CDR1 and CDR2 (germline): MNHNS, SASEGT. V lost 3 bases and J lost 6; bases outside the gene matches: 12. This CDR3 is built from 16 residues. The CDR3 nucleotides read TGTGCCAGCAGTGATAACTTCCGGACAGGGAAAAATGGCTACACCTTC. Its translation is CASSDNFRTGKNGYTF.

This clonotype showed up many times. This chain connects TRBV4-2 to TRBJ2-2, with D possibly being TRBD1 or TRBD2 (5 bases each). This CDR3 comprises 18 residues. Germline V gene sequence: CDR1 LGHNA, CDR2 YNFKEQ. Trimming pared 2 bases from V and 5 bases from J, leaving 21 bases between. CDR3 coding DNA: TGTGCCAGCAGCCAAAGGGCCACCGGGACCACCGGAACCGGGGAGCTGTTTTTT. Encoded protein: CASSQRATGTTGTGELFF.

This clonotype was seen a handful of times. J is TRBJ1-5 and V is TRBV20-1; D possibly corresponds to TRBD1 (6 bases). Trimming shortened V by 3 bases and J by 2 bases, and 14 bases separated the two germline ends. Germline CDR1 is DFQATT and CDR2 is SNEGSKA (reference sequence). The CDR3 totals 15 residues. CDR3 bases: TGCAGTGCTAGTGTGGGGGGGGCTGGCAATCAGCCCCAGCATTTT. It translates to CSASVGGAGNQPQHF.

This clonotype was counted many times. The chain combines TRBV28 with TRBJ1-1, with TRBD1 matching 8 bases. The V segment lost 2 bases and the J segment 1 base; nucleotides outside the gene matches: 6. Looked up from germline, CDR1 is MDHEN and CDR2 is SYDVKM. This CDR3 comprises 16 residues. Written as DNA, the CDR3 is TGTGCCAGCAGTTTAGGGCAGGGGGCTTGGAACACTGAAGCTTTCTTT. Translating gives CASSLGQGAWNTEAFF. Supplemented by reference TRBV28 and TRBJ1-1, the full variable domain reads DVKVTQSSRYLVKRTGEKVFLECVQDMDHENMFWYRQDPGLGLRLIYFSYDVKMKEKGDIPEGYSVSREKKERFSLILESASTNQTSMYLCASSLGQGAWNTEAFFGQGTRLTVV.

With respect to this clonotype: A much larger clone lies one base from this, so it may be a read error. V usage is TRBV5-1 and J usage is TRBJ1-5; 9 bases match TRBD1. V dropped 4 bases and J dropped 6; count of bases not matched to a gene: 8. Germline V lookup: CDR1 SGHRS, CDR2 YFSETQ. The CDR3 consists of 15 residues. The CDR3 DNA sequence: TGCGCCAGCAGCCCCACAGGGGGCGGGATTCAGCCCCAGCATTTT. Translation gives CASSPTGGGIQPQHF.

This clonotype has a count of ten or more. The chain joins TRBV6-2 or TRBV6-3 to TRBJ2-2; possibly TRBD2 for D (6 bases). Trimming shortened V by 7 bases and J by 4 bases, and 10 bases separated the two germline ends. From germline, CDR1 is MNHEY and CDR2 SVGEGT. The CDR3 spans 13 residues. This CDR3 reads CASTRDFTGELFF. CDR3 DNA sequence: TGTGCCAGCACCCGGGACTTCACCGGGGAGCTGTTTTTT.

As regards this clonotype: Given a much more abundant clone one base away, this may be a read error. The rearrangement links TRBV5-4 to TRBJ1-1; 7 bases agree with TRBD1. Germline CDR1 reads SGHNT; CDR2 reads YYREEE (reference sequence). This CDR3 contains 15 residues. The CDR3 bases are TGTGCCAGCAGCTCCAACCCAGGACAGGCCACTGGAGCTTTCTTT. It specifies CASSSNPGQATGAFF.

This clonotype has only a few counts. This may come from a read error, since a much larger clone is one base off. The V and J genes are TRBV2 and TRBJ1-6; weak D call: TRBD1 (5 bases). The CDR3 has 15 amino acids. The germline V gene encodes CDR1 SNHLY and CDR2 FYNNEI. DNA of the CDR3: TGTGTCAGCAAACGGGGGGGAGGGATGAATTCACCCCTCCACTTT. This encodes CVSKRGGGMNSPLHF. Based on the CDR3 plus reference TRBV2 and TRBJ1-6, the full variable domain is EPEVTQTPSHQVTQMGQEVILRCVPISNHLYFYWYRQILGQKVEFLVSFYNNEISEKSEIFDDQFSVERPDGSNFTLKIRSTKLEDSAMYFCVSKRGGGMNSPLHFGNGTRLTVT.

The sample holds a few counts of this clonotype. The rearrangement joins TRBV11-2 to TRBJ2-5; tentatively, D is TRBD2 (6 bases). V lost 2 bases and J 5 bases, leaving 18 bases between the germline ends. This CDR3 spans 16 amino acids. CDR1 is SGHAT and CDR2 is FQNNGV in the germline V gene. The DNA for the CDR3 is TGTGCCAGCAGCTTACGGTTGCTGTCTAGCGTTGAGACCCAGTACTTC. Its translation: CASSLRLLSSVETQYF.

Ten or more counts support this clonotype. The V and J genes are TRBV19 and TRBJ1-1, with D tentatively TRBD1 (5 bases). V was pared by 5 bases and J by 7 bases, with 14 bases between. This CDR3 is 13 amino acids long. Germline V lookup: CDR1 LNHDA, CDR2 SQIVND (reference sequence). CDR3 coding DNA: TGTGCCAGTAGTGTTACCGGGACGGTTGAAGCTTTCTTT. Residues: CASSVTGTVEAFF.

This clonotype occurred many times. The chain combines TRBV12-3 or TRBV12-4 with TRBJ2-1; weak D call: TRBD1 (6 bases). V lost 2 bases, J lost 6 bases, and 17 bases lay in between. This CDR3 region has 16 residues. CDR3 bases: TGTGCCAGCAGTTTATCCCCCATGGCAGGGGCCAATGAGCAGTTCTTC. Translated, it gives CASSLSPMAGANEQFF.

This chain joins TRBV7-9 and TRBJ1-1; D is ambiguous. CDR1 is SEHNR and CDR2 is FQNEAQ in the germline V gene (reference sequence). V lost 5 bases to trimming and J lost 1 base, with 8 bases between them. The CDR3 totals 13 residues. CDR3 nucleotide sequence: TGTGCCAGCAGCCATGGGGAGAACACTGAAGCTTTCTTT. Protein sequence: CASSHGENTEAFF. The entire variable domain, with the rest obtained from reference TRBV7-9 and TRBJ1-1, is as follows: DTGVSQNPRHKITKRGQNVTFRCDPISEHNRLYWYRQTLGQGPEFLTYFQNEAQLEKSRLLSDRFSAERPKGSFSTLEIQRTEQGDSAMYLCASSHGENTEAFFGQGTRLTVV.